This entry is about one T cell receptor (beta chain). Its antigen is still unknown. This sample is part of a study of shared clonotypes between healthy human individuals. Study in general: Every donor yielded three CD4 naive, three CD4 memory, two CD8 naive and one CD8 memory plate. General study points: In general, naive subsets displayed greater estimated richness than memory subsets did.

CD45RO negativity and positive selection for CCR7 defined naive CD8 cells, a population that excluded terminally differentiated effector memory CD45RA+ cells. Deletions cut 7 bases from V and 2 bases from J, with 21 bases between. The CDR3 has 16 residues. The germline V gene has CDR1 MNHEY and CDR2 SMNVEV (reference sequence). The table came from immunoSEQ multiplex PCR; TCRdb's copy has only in-frame clones and leaves some out. The sample has around 2.1 million clones, approximately 94% seen once. Sequences were obtained from naive CD8+ T cells from PBMCs. The chain joins TRBV27 to TRBJ2-7; D is perhaps TRBD2 (6 bases). The sequence derives from a young man in good health. Some clones in this sample may be carry-over from other donors' samples. The CDR3 region is CASTTLTTSFPYEQYF. Here the CDR3 DNA reads TGTGCCAGCACCACACTCACGACTAGTTTTCCCTACGAGCAGTACTTC.